This TCR beta chain appears in the sequencing data of a study of T cell repertoires in cytomegalovirus infection. Study-wide background: Epitope selection comprised recently identified HLA-C-restricted CMV epitopes and well-studied HLA-B-restricted CMV epitopes. The study, taken as a whole, reports: CMV carriers with the relevant HLA were identified by cumulative public TCR beta family frequency. Dominant in the ex vivo response were TCR beta clonotypes restricted by HLA-C and specific for CMV.

In TCRdb, the reads were re-called with MiXCR into one record per CDR3 protein. The profile shows about 920,000 distinct CDR3 sequences, roughly 30% of them singletons. This clonotype was recorded at least ten times. Its specificity is not known. Trimming cost V 5 bases and J 6 bases, with 13 bases left between them. Germline V lookup: CDR1 SEHNR, CDR2 FQNEAQ (reference sequence). The CDR3 runs 14 residues. This clonotype was sampled from a human donor in good health (CMV status not recorded). Some clones in this sample may be carry-over from other donors' samples. Source: cultured CD8+ T cells from PBMCs, taken from culture after CMV antigen stimulation. The chain is built from TRBV7-9 and TRBJ2-2, with unresolved D. The CDR3 DNA sequence: TGTGCCAGCAGCCGGGTCGGCAGTGCCGGGGAGCTGTTTTTT. Its translation is CASSRVGSAGELFF.